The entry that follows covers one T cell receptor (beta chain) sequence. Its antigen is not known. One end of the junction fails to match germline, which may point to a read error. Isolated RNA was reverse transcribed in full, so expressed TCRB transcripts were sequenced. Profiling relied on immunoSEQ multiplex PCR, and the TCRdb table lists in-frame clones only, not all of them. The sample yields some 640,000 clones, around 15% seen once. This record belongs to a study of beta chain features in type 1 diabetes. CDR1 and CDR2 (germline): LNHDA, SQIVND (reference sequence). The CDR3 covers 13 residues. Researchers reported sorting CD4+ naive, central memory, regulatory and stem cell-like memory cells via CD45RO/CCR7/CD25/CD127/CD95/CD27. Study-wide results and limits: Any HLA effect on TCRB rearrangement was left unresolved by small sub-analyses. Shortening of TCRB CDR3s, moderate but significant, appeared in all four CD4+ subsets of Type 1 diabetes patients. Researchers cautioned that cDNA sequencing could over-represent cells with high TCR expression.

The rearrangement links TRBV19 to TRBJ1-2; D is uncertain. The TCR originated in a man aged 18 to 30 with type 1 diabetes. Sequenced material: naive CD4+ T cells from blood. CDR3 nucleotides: TGTGCCAGTAGTTTAGAGGGTAACTATGGCTACACCTTC. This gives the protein CASSLEGNYGYTF.